This T cell receptor beta chain derives from a study of blood T cell repertoires in COVID-19. Study at large: From T cells, B-cell-depleted T cells, or PBMCs came the material, which was cDNA or gDNA.

The protocol was immunoSEQ multiplex PCR, while the TCRdb copy is restricted to in-frame clones and leaves out a portion. The sample yields approximately 52,000 clones, roughly 89% seen once. The germline V gene encodes CDR1 ENHRY and CDR2 SYGVKD. The CDR3 is made up of 21 amino acids. V dropped 0 bases and J dropped 3; count of bases not matched to a gene: 15. The sample consisted of peripheral blood. V gene TRBV10-3 combines with J gene TRBJ2-6, with 9 nucleotides matching TRBD1. This TCR was recovered from a man in his sixties with active COVID-19. The CDR3 reads CAISESHPGWGQGSGANVLTF. The CDR3, as DNA: TGTGCCATCAGTGAGTCCCACCCAGGTTGGGGACAGGGCAGTGGGGCCAACGTCCTGACTTTC.